Described below is a single TCR beta chain sequence and its context. Sequencing used immunoSEQ multiplex PCR; TCRdb keeps in-frame clones, though not all of them. The data hold tens of thousands of clones, with about four fifths observed a single time. The record originates from a study of blood T cell repertoires in COVID-19. Study-level information: Samples of COVID-19 (acute and convalescent) were obtained from the United States, Italy and Spain.

CDR1 is SGDLS, CDR2 YYNGEE, per germline. The V end lost 0 bases, the J end lost 2 bases, and 8 bases lay between the germline ends. The CDR3 runs 14 residues. The sample consisted of peripheral blood. J is TRBJ1-2 and V is TRBV9, with a weak D call TRBD1 (6 bases). The receptor comes from a human donor in a cohort sampled during active or convalescent COVID-19. The CDR3 here is CASSVGQANYGYTF. In nucleotides, the CDR3 is TGTGCCAGCAGCGTAGGACAGGCGAACTATGGCTACACCTTC. Combining the CDR3 with reference TRBV9 and TRBJ1-2 gives the whole variable domain DSGVTQTPKHLITATGQRVTLRCSPRSGDLSVYWYQQSLDQGLQFLIQYYNGEERAKGNILERFSAQQFPDLHSELNLSSLELGDSALYFCASSVGQANYGYTFGSGTRLTVV.